Below, one T cell receptor beta chain is given with its context. Its specificity is not known. The V gene lost 6 bases and the J gene lost 1 base, with 15 bases spanning the gap. The germline gives CDR1 MDHEN, CDR2 SYDVKM. The CDR3 length is 15 residues. These data originate in a study of cytomegalovirus exposure and HLA in healthy donors. Study-wide context: The 95 million to 120 million unique TCR beta sequences, from roughly 170 million T cells, were found by an earlier analysis. The study, taken as a whole, reports: Immune exposure was documented only through CMV serostatus.

It was with 60 Vbeta and 13 Jbeta primers that the PCR ran. Sequencing used immunoSEQ multiplex PCR; TCRdb keeps in-frame clones, though not all of them. The sample shows roughly 150,000 clones, over 80% of them seen only once. The source is a woman under 30 in good health and CMV-seronegative. Material for sequencing was PBMCs. This rearrangement joins TRBV28 to TRBJ1-1; D not certain. The CDR3 loop is CASSRHGPSNTEAFF. The CDR3 coding sequence is TGTGCCAGCAGCCGTCATGGGCCTTCGAACACTGAAGCTTTCTTT.